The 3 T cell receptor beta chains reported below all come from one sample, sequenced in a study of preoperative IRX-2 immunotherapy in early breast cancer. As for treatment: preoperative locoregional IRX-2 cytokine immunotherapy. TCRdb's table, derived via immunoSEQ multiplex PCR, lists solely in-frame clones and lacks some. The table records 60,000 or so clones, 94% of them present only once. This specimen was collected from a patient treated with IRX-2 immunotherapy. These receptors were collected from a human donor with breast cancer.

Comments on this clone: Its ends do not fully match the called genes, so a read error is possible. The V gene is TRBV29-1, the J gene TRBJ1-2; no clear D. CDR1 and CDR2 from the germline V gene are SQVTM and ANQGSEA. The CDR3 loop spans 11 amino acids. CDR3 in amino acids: CSVEEDYGYAF. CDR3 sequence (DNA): TGCAGCGTTGAAGAGGACTATGGCTACGCCTTC.

CDR3: CASSFSSGTGDSPLHF. As DNA, the CDR3 is TGTGCCAGCAGCTTCTCATCCGGGACAGGGGATTCACCCCTCCACTTT. The chain recombines TRBV5-6 with TRBJ1-6; the match to TRBD1 covers 10 bases. The J segment lost 8 bases and the V segment lost 2 bases, leaving 7 bases of the junction unmatched. CDR1 is SGHDT, CDR2 YYEEEE, per germline. The CDR3 is 16 residues long. Supplemented by reference TRBV5-6 and TRBJ1-6, the full variable domain reads DAGVTQSPTHLIKTRGQQVTLRCSPKSGHDTVSWYQQALGQGPQFIFQYYEEEERQRGNFPDRFSGHQFPNYSSELNVNALLLGDSALYLCASSFSSGTGDSPLHFGNGTRLTVT.

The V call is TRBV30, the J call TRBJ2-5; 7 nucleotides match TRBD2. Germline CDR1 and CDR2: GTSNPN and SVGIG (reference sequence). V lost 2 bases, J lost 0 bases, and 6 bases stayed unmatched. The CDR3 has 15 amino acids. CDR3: CAWSSGGSYQETQYF. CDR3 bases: TGTGCCTGGAGTTCCGGGGGGTCCTACCAAGAGACCCAGTACTTC.